Each of the 19 T cell receptor beta chains below was sequenced from the same sample in a study of blood T cell repertoires in COVID-19. Using immunoSEQ multiplex PCR, the repertoire was profiled, and TCRdb retains in-frame clones only, with some absent. The repertoire holds 450,000 or so clones, with 89% as singletons. Sample: peripheral blood. The source is a woman in her 40s with COVID-19, enrolled during active disease.

This chain links TRBV15 with TRBJ1-6; the D is unclear. Germline V gene data show CDR1 as LNHNV and CDR2 as YYDKDF (reference sequence). V was clipped by 0 bases and J by 10 bases, with 16 bases between them. The CDR3 extends over 16 amino acids. CDR3 bases: TGTGCCACCAGCAGAGATCCGCCCGGCGGGTCGTCACCCCTCCACTTT. It is translated as CATSRDPPGGSSPLHF. The entire variable domain, with the rest obtained from reference TRBV15 and TRBJ1-6, is as follows: DAMVIQNPRYQVTQFGKPVTLSCSQTLNHNVMYWYQQKSSQAPKLLFHYYDKDFNNEADTPDNFQSRRPNTSFCFLDIRSPGLGDTAMYLCATSRDPPGGSSPLHFGNGTRLTVT.

The genes are TRBV6-1 and TRBJ1-1; tentatively, D is TRBD1 (6 bases). The V end lost 1 base, the J end lost 5 bases, and 8 bases lay between the germline ends. Germline V lookup: CDR1 MNHNS, CDR2 SASEGT. The CDR3 is 13 residues long. CDR3 bases: TGTGCCAGCAGTGAAGGGGACACGACTGAAGCTTTCTTT. Its translation: CASSEGDTTEAFF.

The rearrangement joins TRBV28 to TRBJ2-7; unclear D gene. Trimming pared 10 bases from V and 2 bases from J, leaving 12 bases between. Germline V lookup: CDR1 MDHEN, CDR2 SYDVKM. The CDR3 runs 12 residues. The CDR3 DNA is TGTGCCACCCAGGTCAACCCCTACGAGCAGTACTTC. This codes for CATQVNPYEQYF.

The chain couples TRBV5-4 to TRBJ1-3; maybe TRBD1 (5 bases). The germline CDR1 and CDR2 sequences are SGHNT and YYREEE (reference sequence). Trimming took 3 bases from V and 3 from J, leaving 10 bases between them. The CDR3 totals 14 residues. The CDR3 loop is CASSSGTYGNTIYF. The CDR3 nucleotides are TGTGCCAGCAGCTCCGGGACTTATGGAAACACCATATATTTT.

J is TRBJ1-2 and V is TRBV27; D call uncertain. The length of the CDR3 is 16 residues. V was trimmed by 6 bases and J by 1 base, leaving 18 bases between them. Germline V gene sequence: CDR1 MNHEY, CDR2 SMNVEV (reference sequence). CDR3 DNA sequence: TGTGCCAGCAGGACGTTGTTTGCTCGAGGTAACTATGGCTACACCTTC. This translates into CASRTLFARGNYGYTF.

This clone was picked up one time. The J gene is TRBJ1-5, the V gene TRBV6-1, with 9 nucleotides matching TRBD1. After removal of 1 base from V and 8 bases from J, the junction contained 6 bases not matched to a gene. This CDR3 is built from 15 residues. The germline gives CDR1 MNHNS, CDR2 SASEGT. CDR3 bases: TGTGCCAGCAGTGAAGTGGGGACAGGGATGGAGCCCCAGCATTTT. Its translation: CASSEVGTGMEPQHF.

V is TRBV28 and J is TRBJ1-5, with 7 bases that match TRBD1. CDR1 is MDHEN, CDR2 SYDVKM, per germline. The V gene end was trimmed by 5 bases and the J gene end by 0 bases; junction bases not matched to a gene: 10. This CDR3 is built from 17 residues. CDR3 bases: TGTGCCAGCAGTGGCCCCGGGACAGCCTATAGCAATCAGCCCCAGCATTTT. This translates into CASSGPGTAYSNQPQHF.

V usage is TRBV21-1 and J usage is TRBJ2-1; the DNA was not compared with TRBD1, the D call given in the table. TRBV21-1 is annotated as a pseudogene. The length of the CDR3 is 14 residues. DNA of the CDR3: TGTGCCAGCAGCAAAGGTCCAGGCTACAATGAGCAGTTCTTC. Protein sequence: CASSKGPGYNEQFF.

CDR3 sequence: CASSPGQGGNQPQHF. CDR3 coding DNA: TGTGCCAGCAGCCCGGGACAGGGGGGGAATCAGCCCCAGCATTTT. This chain joins TRBV7-9 and TRBJ1-5; 11 nucleotides align to TRBD1. Trimming at V came to 5 bases and at J to 4 bases, leaving 4 bases not matched to a gene. Looked up from germline, CDR1 is SEHNR and CDR2 is FQNEAQ (reference sequence). The CDR3 has 15 residues.

The rearrangement links TRBV18 to TRBJ1-1; D call uncertain. The CDR3 consists of 13 residues. Germline V gives CDR1 KGHSH, CDR2 LQKENI. Trimming removed 7 bases at V and 1 base at J, with 10 bases between. The chain's CDR3 is CASLRQANTEAFF. The CDR3 DNA reads as TGTGCCAGCTTAAGACAAGCGAACACTGAAGCTTTCTTT.

The chain links TRBV6-6 to TRBJ2-3; D gene unclear. CDR3 length: 12 amino acids. Germline V gene lookup returns CDR1 MNHNY and CDR2 SVGAGI (reference sequence). V was clipped by 5 bases and J by 15 bases, with 18 bases between them. CDR3 sequence reads: CASSRTTEAAYF. In DNA, the CDR3 is TGTGCCAGCAGTAGAACAACAGAAGCCGCTTATTTT.

This rearrangement joins TRBV9 to TRBJ2-2; 8 bases agree with TRBD1. Germline V gives CDR1 SGDLS, CDR2 YYNGEE. CDR3 length: 16 amino acids. The junction had 5 bases not matched to a gene; V was cut back by 3 bases and J by 1 base. CDR3 residues: CASSGPQGVNTGELFF. In nucleotides, the CDR3 is TGTGCCAGCAGCGGCCCACAGGGGGTGAACACCGGGGAGCTGTTTTTT.

The chain couples TRBV7-2 to TRBJ2-7; 10 bases agree with TRBD1. CDR3 size: 15 residues. V lost 7 bases and J lost 6; bases outside the gene matches: 12. The germline CDR1 and CDR2 sequences are SGHTA and FQGNSA. CDR3 amino acids: CASNLKTGGAGEQYF. The CDR3 nucleotides read TGTGCCAGCAATCTTAAGACAGGGGGCGCGGGCGAGCAGTACTTC.

The V gene is TRBV5-1, the J gene TRBJ1-3, with 8 bases lining up with TRBD1. The germline V gene has CDR1 SGHRS and CDR2 YFSETQ. V lost 6 bases, J lost 3 bases, and 8 bases stayed unmatched. This CDR3 has 15 residues. CDR3 bases: TGCGCCAGCACTCCCGGGACAGGAGGTGGAAACACCATATATTTT. It codes for CASTPGTGGGNTIYF.

With respect to this clone: The same CDR3 can be traced to other DNA sequences in this sample. The chain is built from TRBV28 and TRBJ1-5; D not certain. The CDR3 covers 15 residues. The germline V gene encodes CDR1 MDHEN and CDR2 SYDVKM. Trimming removed 2 bases at V and 0 bases at J, with 8 bases between. CDR3 in amino acids: CASSLGGYSNQPQHF. CDR3 sequence (DNA): TGTGCCAGCAGTTTAGGAGGGTATAGCAATCAGCCCCAGCATTTT.

CDR3 sequence (DNA): TGTGCCAGCGGCCGGGACTCCTACAATGAGCAGTTCTTC. It is translated as CASGRDSYNEQFF. The J gene is TRBJ2-1, the V gene TRBV7-8; tentative D call: TRBD2 (5 bases). CDR1 is SGHVS, CDR2 FQNEAQ, per germline. V lost 8 bases and J lost 0, with 8 bases in between. The CDR3 has 13 amino acids.

This clone was counted many times. The chain links TRBV3-1 (or the pseudogene TRBV3-2) to TRBJ2-1; no clear D. Germline V gene data show CDR1 as LGHDT and CDR2 as YNNKEL (reference sequence). The V gene lost 5 bases and the J gene lost 5 bases, with 10 bases spanning the gap. The length of the CDR3 is 13 residues. CDR3: CASSDWSNNEQFF. As DNA, the CDR3 is TGTGCCAGCAGCGACTGGTCCAACAATGAGCAGTTCTTC.

This rearrangement joins TRBV5-4 to TRBJ1-2, with 10 bases matching TRBD1. The V gene's germline CDR1 is SGHNT and CDR2 YYREEE (reference sequence). The CDR3 has 13 amino acids. The ends lost 3 bases at V and 4 bases at J; junction bases unmatched: 0. The CDR3 region has the DNA TGTGCCAGCAGCTGGACAGGGGGCTATGGCTACACCTTC. Translating gives CASSWTGGYGYTF.

This chain connects TRBV30 to TRBJ2-3; perhaps TRBD2 as D (6 bases). The CDR3 runs 14 residues. CDR1 and CDR2 (germline): GTSNPN, SVGIG (reference sequence). The V end lost 7 bases, the J end lost 4 bases, and 18 bases lay between the germline ends. In DNA form, the CDR3 reads TGTGCCTCCGGGACTCCGAACCCCCCAGATACGCAGTATTTT. This encodes CASGTPNPPDTQYF.